Its frequency marks the clone carrying this T cell receptor (beta chain) as medium-sized. What it binds is unknown. The source of the sample is a study of T cell clusters in autoimmune cytopenias. General study points: Primary autoimmune cytopenia patients appeared to lack physiological T cell clusters present in healthy donors. No cluster-lack signature appeared between secondary cytopenia and chronic lymphocytic leukemia patients, apparently due to lymphoma masking. TRB repertoire shifts in secondary cytopenia and chronic lymphocytic leukemia mostly reflected lymphoma, not autoimmunity. Functional roles of the in silico T cell clusters still await experimental validation.

Germline-derived CDR1 and CDR2 are PRHDT and FYEKMQ (reference sequence). The CDR3 runs 14 residues. Tens of thousands of genome equivalents of blood DNA were amplified for TRB. One tube held mixed TRB-A and TRB-B primer pools for touch-down PCR. With the multiplex PCR reads reprocessed, TCRdb shows one record per CDR3 protein and no DNA. This table holds around 3,200 distinct CDR3 sequences. V is TRBV13 and J is TRBJ2-7; TCRdb designates TRBD1, a call that cannot be tested without DNA. The receptor was isolated from a human donor with an autoimmune cytopenia or autoimmune hepatitis (not recorded which). Material for sequencing was peripheral blood. This CDR3 reads CASSPGTEAYEQYF.